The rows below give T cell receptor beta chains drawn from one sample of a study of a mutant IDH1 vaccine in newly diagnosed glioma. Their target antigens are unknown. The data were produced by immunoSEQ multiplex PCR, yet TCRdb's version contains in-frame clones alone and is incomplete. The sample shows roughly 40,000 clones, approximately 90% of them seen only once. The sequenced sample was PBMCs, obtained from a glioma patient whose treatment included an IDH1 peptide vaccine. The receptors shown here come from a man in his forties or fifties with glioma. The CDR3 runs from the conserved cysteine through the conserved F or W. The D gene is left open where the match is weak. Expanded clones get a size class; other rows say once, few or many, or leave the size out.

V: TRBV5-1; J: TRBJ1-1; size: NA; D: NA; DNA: TGCGCCAGCAGCTCAAACAGGGTTGAAGCTTTCTTT; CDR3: CASSSNRVEAFF
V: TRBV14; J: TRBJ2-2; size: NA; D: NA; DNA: TGTGCCAGCAGCCAAGTAGCAGGAGTCGGGGAGCTGTTTTTT; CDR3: CASSQVAGVGELFF
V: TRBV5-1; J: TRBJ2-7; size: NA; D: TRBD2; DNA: TGCGCCAGCAGCCCGGACGGTGCTAGCGGGTCCTACGAGCAGTACTTC; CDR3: CASSPDGASGSYEQYF
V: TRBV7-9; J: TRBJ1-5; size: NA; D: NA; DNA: TGTGCCAGCAGCTTATTAGGGGCCCCTCAGCCCCAGCATTTT; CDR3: CASSLLGAPQPQHF
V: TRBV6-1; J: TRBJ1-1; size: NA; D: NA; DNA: TGTGCCAGCAGTGAACTGGTAGGGAACACTGAAGCTTTCTTT; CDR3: CASSELVGNTEAFF
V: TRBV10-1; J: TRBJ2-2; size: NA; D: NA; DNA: TGCGCCAGCAGTCCGAACTGGGGAGGCACCGGGGAGCTGTTTTTT; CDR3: CASSPNWGGTGELFF
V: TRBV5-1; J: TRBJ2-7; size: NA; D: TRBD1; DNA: TGCGCCAGCAGCTTGGCAGGGACAGGGGAGCCCTACGAGCAGTACTTC; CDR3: CASSLAGTGEPYEQYF
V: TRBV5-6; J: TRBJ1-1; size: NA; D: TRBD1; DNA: TGTGCCAGCAGCTTGCCTGGACAGGCCATGAGGACTGAAGCTTTCTTT; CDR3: CASSLPGQAMRTEAFF
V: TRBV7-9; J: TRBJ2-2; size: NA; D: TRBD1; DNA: TGTGCCAGCAGCCCCCCCAGGGGGCTGGGCGGGGAGCTGTTTTTT; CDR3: CASSPPRGLGGELFF
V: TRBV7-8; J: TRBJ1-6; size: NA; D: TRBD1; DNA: TGTGCCAGCAGCTTAGAGTTAGGGGGCAATTCACCCCTCCACTTT; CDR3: CASSLELGGNSPLHF
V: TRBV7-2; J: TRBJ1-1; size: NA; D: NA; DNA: TGTGCCAGCAGCTCCATCACAGGGCGTTCCACTGAAGCTTTCTTT; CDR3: CASSSITGRSTEAFF
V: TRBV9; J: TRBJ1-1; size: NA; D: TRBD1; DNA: TGTGCCAGCAGCGTAGTAAGGGGGCTCACTGAAGCTTTCTTT; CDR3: CASSVVRGLTEAFF
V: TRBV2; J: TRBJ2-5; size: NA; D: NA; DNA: TGTGCCAGCAGCCCGGGACGAGGGAAGACCCAGTACTTC; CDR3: CASSPGRGKTQYF
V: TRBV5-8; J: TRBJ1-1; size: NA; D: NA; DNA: TGTGCCAGCAGCTCAGGATTTATGAAGGGCACTGAAGCTTTCTTT; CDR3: CASSSGFMKGTEAFF
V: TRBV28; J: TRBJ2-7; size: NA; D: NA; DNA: TGTGCCAGCAGCTGGGGGGCTACCTACGAGCAGTACTTC; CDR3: CASSWGATYEQYF
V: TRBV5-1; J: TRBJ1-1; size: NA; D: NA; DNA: TGCGCCAGCAGCCCCTCGATCGGGTTGAACACTGAAGCTTTCTTT; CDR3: CASSPSIGLNTEAFF
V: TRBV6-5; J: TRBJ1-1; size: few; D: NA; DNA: TGTGCCAGCAGTTACTATCGGGCGAACACTGAAGCTTTCTTT; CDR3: CASSYYRANTEAFF
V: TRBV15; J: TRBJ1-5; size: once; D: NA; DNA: TGTGCCACCAGCAGAGACCAGAATAGCAATCAGCCCCAGCATTTT; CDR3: CATSRDQNSNQPQHF
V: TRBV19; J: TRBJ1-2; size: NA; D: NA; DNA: TGTGCCAGTAGCTTTCAGGAGGGAGGCTACACCTTC; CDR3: CASSFQEGGYTF
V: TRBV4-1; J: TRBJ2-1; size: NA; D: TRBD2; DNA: TGCGCCAGCAGCCAAGCGGTCACTAGCGGGGCCAATGAGCAGTTCTTC; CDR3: CASSQAVTSGANEQFF
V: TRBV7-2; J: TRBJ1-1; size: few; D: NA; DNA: TGTGCCAGCAGCCATAGTGGGCGTGCAAACACTGAAGCTTTCTTT; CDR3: CASSHSGRANTEAFF
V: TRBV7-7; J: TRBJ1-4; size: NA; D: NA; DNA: TGTGCTAGCAGCCCCGGTGTGAGGCATGAAAAACTGTTTTTT; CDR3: CASSPGVRHEKLFF
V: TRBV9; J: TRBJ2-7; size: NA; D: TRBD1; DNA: TGTGCCAGCAGCGTAGCACAGGGGGCGTACGAGCAGTACTTC; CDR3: CASSVAQGAYEQYF
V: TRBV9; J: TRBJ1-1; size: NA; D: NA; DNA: TGTGCCAGCAGCTCCGGAGGGCTGAACACTGAAGCTTTCTTT; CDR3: CASSSGGLNTEAFF
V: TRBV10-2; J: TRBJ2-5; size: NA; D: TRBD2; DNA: TGCGCCAGCAGTCTGAGCAGGACTAGCGGGGGAGAGACCCAGTACTTC; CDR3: CASSLSRTSGGETQYF
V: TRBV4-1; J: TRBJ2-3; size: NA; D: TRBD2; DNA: TGCGCCAGCAGCCTCCGACTAGCGGGGGGGAGCACAGATACGCAGTATTTT; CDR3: CASSLRLAGGSTDTQYF
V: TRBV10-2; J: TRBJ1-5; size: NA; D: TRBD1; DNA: TGCGCCAGCAGTGAGAACAGGGGTAATCAGCCCCAGCATTTT; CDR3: CASSENRGNQPQHF
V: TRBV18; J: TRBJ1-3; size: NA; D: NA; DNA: TGTGCCAGCTCACCACGAAAGGGAGCGGGAAACACCATATATTTT; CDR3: CASSPRKGAGNTIYF
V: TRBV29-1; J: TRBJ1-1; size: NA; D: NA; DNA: TGCAGCGTTGATAGGGGGAACACTGAAGCTTTCTTT; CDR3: CSVDRGNTEAFF
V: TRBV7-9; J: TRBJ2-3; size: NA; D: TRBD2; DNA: TGTGCCAGCACTCACCCCACTAGCGGGAACACAGATACGCAGTATTTT; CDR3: CASTHPTSGNTDTQYF
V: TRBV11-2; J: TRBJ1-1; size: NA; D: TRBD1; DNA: TGTGCCAGCAGCCTCGGACAGGCGAACACTGAAGCTTTCTTT; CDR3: CASSLGQANTEAFF
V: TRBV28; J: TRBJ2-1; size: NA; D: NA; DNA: TGTGCCAGCAGCTCTGGATCTTACAATGAGCAGTTCTTC; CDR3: CASSSGSYNEQFF
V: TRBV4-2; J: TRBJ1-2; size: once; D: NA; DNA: TGTGCCAGCAGCCAAGACCGGGCGGAGGCGGGCTACACCTTC; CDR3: CASSQDRAEAGYTF
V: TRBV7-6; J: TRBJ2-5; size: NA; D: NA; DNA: TGTGCCAGCAGCCCAAGCCGTTTGGAGACCCAGTACTTC; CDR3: CASSPSRLETQYF
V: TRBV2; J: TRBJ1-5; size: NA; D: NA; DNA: TGTGCCAGCACCCCCTCGACACGCAATCAGCCCCAGCATTTT; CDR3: CASTPSTRNQPQHF
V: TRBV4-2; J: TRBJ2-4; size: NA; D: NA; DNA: TGTGCCAGCAGCCAAGATAAACGAATTCAGTACTTC; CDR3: CASSQDKRIQYF
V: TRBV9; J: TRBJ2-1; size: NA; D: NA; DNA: TGTGCCAGCAGCGTAGCTGTATGGCAGAATGAGCAGTTCTTC; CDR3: CASSVAVWQNEQFF
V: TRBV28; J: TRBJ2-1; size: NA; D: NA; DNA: TGTGCCAGCAGTTTAGGTGGACCAGGACTCGATGAGCAGTTCTTC; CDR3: CASSLGGPGLDEQFF
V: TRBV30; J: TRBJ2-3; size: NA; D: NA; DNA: TGTGCCTGGAGTGTACTGGCAGCTGGCGGGCAGTATTTT; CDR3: CAWSVLAAGGQYF
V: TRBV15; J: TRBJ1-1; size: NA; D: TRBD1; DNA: TGTGCCACCAGCAGAGAGGTGGGGACAGCTGAAGCTTTCTTT; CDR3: CATSREVGTAEAFF
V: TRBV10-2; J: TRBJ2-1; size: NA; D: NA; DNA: TGCGCCAGCAGTGATCCCAGGGAAGAACAGTTCTTC; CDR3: CASSDPREEQFF
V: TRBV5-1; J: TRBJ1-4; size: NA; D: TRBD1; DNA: TGCGCCAGCAGCTTGCGAGGGACAGCGAGGAATGAAAAACTGTTTTTT; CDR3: CASSLRGTARNEKLFF
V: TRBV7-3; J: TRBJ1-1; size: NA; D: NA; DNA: TGTGCCAGCAGCTTAAGCGGGGGGTCCACTGAAGCTTTCTTT; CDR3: CASSLSGGSTEAFF
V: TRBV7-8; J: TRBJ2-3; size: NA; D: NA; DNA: TGTGCCAGCAGCTTCCCGGGACCCACAGATACGCAGTATTTT; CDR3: CASSFPGPTDTQYF
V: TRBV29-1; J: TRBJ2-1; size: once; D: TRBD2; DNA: TGCAGCGTGGTTAGCGGGAGGGGGGATGAGCAGTTCTTC; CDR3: CSVVSGRGDEQFF
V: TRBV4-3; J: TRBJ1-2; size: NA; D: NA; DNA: TGCGCCAGCAGCCAAGACTGGGGCATTCCTAACTATGGCTACACCTTC; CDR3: CASSQDWGIPNYGYTF
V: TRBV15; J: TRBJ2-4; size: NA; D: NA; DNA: TGTGCCACCAGCAGAACTGTCGGGGGCAAAAACATTCAGTACTTC; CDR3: CATSRTVGGKNIQYF
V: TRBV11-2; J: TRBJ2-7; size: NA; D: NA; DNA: TGTGCCAGCAGCTTAGTATTCTACGAGCAGTACTTC; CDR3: CASSLVFYEQYF